A single sample gave rise to the 31 T cell receptor beta chains below, sequenced in a study of identical twins. Each CDR3 protein is one row after TCRdb ran MiXCR on the 5' RACE reads. The sample has fewer than 350,000 distinct CDR3 sequences; around 8.8% are singletons. Separately, the same data were catalogued under a study of yellow fever vaccine responses in identical twins.

The sequencing input was memory (CD45RO+) T cells sorted from blood. These receptors originate from a woman younger than 35 in good health.

The chain links TRBV3-1 to TRBJ2-1, with 7 nucleotides matching TRBD2. Germline V gene lookup returns CDR1 LGHDT and CDR2 YNNKEL (reference sequence). The V and J ends lost 1 base and 6 bases, in that order; junction bases with no gene match: 3. There are 14 residues in the CDR3. The CDR3 region has the DNA TGTGCCAGCAGCCAAGCCGGGAGGCCCAATGAGCAGTTCTTC. Translated, it gives CASSQAGRPNEQFF.

The J gene is TRBJ1-2, the V gene TRBV5-1; no firm D call. The germline V gene has CDR1 SGHRS and CDR2 YFSETQ. Trimming removed 7 bases at V and 0 bases at J, with 19 bases between. The CDR3 sequence is 16 residues long. Written as DNA, the CDR3 is TGCGCCAGCGCCTCGGGGTTTCCGTTTACTAACTATGGCTACACCTTC. This codes for CASASGFPFTNYGYTF. The variable domain in full, completed from reference TRBV5-1 and TRBJ1-2, reads KAGVTQTPRYLIKTRGQQVTLSCSPISGHRSVSWYQQTPGQGLQFLFEYFSETQRNKGNFPGRFSGRQFSNSRSEMNVSTLELGDSALYLCASASGFPFTNYGYTFGSGTRLTVV.

The chain links TRBV20-1 to TRBJ2-7; 9 bases are a match to TRBD1. Germline loops: CDR1 DFQATT, CDR2 SNEGSKA (reference sequence). This CDR3 is built from 14 residues. J lost 2 bases, V lost 4 bases, and 6 bases had no gene match. CDR3: CSATSGDRAYEQYV. Here the CDR3 DNA reads TGCAGTGCTACCTCCGGGGACAGGGCCTACGAGCAGTACGTC.

The CDR3 bases are TGCGCCAGCAGCCTCTTGGGTGGACAGGGTTTCGGGGAGCTGTTTTTT. Protein product: CASSLLGGQGFGELFF. The gene calls are TRBV5-1 and TRBJ2-2; 8 bases line up with TRBD1. J lost 7 bases, V lost 4 bases, and 12 bases had no gene match. This CDR3 has 16 amino acids. Germline V gene sequence: CDR1 SGHRS, CDR2 YFSETQ.

This clonotype showed up many times. The chain joins TRBV25-1 to TRBJ2-7; TRBD2 matches 14 bases. CDR1 is MGHDK and CDR2 is SYGVNS in the germline V gene. The CDR3 runs 19 residues. The V segment lost 3 bases and the J segment 0 bases; nucleotides outside the gene matches: 10. Here the CDR3 reads CASSEVGLAGGPVSYEQYF. CDR3 coding DNA: TGTGCCAGCAGTGAGGTAGGACTAGCGGGAGGTCCCGTCTCCTACGAGCAGTACTTC.

There are many counts of this clonotype. This sequence joins TRBV6-1 and TRBJ2-5, with D possibly being TRBD2 (7 bases). The CDR3 runs 14 residues. Germline CDR1 MNHNS, CDR2 SASEGT. Trimming cost V 6 bases and J 3 bases, with 14 bases left between them. The CDR3 DNA reads as TGTGCCAGCAGCCCTAGGGGGAGGGAAGAGACCCAGTACTTC. Translated, it gives CASSPRGREETQYF.

J is TRBJ2-7 and V is TRBV5-1; 8 nucleotides line up with TRBD1. This CDR3 region has 15 residues. J was trimmed by 3 bases and V by 4 bases; bases with no gene match: 9. The germline V gene encodes CDR1 SGHRS and CDR2 YFSETQ. The CDR3 bases are TGCGCCAGCAGCCCCGGTGGGACAGGCTTCTACGAGCAGTACTTC. Its protein product is CASSPGGTGFYEQYF.

This clonotype came up many times. The chain combines TRBV29-1 with TRBJ2-4, with D possibly being TRBD1 (5 bases). This CDR3 region has 13 residues. V was pared by 7 bases and J by 4 bases, with 14 bases between. Germline assignment: CDR1 SQVTM and CDR2 ANQGSEA. The CDR3 coding sequence is TGCAGCGCTGATGTTGGGGCTAAAAACATTCAGTACTTC. Its protein product is CSADVGAKNIQYF.

This clonotype was counted between two and nine times. The gene calls are TRBV4-1 and TRBJ2-1; D ambiguous. Trimming removed 3 bases at V and 6 bases at J, with 12 bases between. Looked up from germline, CDR1 is MGHRA and CDR2 is YSYEKL. This CDR3 contains 14 residues. The CDR3 DNA reads TGCGCCAGCAGCCAGGCAGAGGAGCGCAATGAGCAGTTCTTC. It codes for CASSQAEERNEQFF.

This clonotype was observed many times. The rearrangement uses TRBV4-2 and TRBJ2-5; 8 nucleotides line up with TRBD2. The junction had 14 bases not matched to a gene; V was cut back by 0 bases and J by 5 bases. This CDR3 is 18 amino acids long. Germline lookup yields CDR1 LGHNA and CDR2 YNFKEQ. CDR3 in amino acids: CASSQESRSGRMQETQYF. The DNA of the CDR3 is TGTGCCAGCAGCCAAGAGTCTCGGAGCGGGAGAATGCAGGAGACCCAGTACTTC.

This clonotype was found many times. The gene calls are TRBV10-3 and TRBJ2-1, with 7 nucleotides matching TRBD2. This CDR3 comprises 16 residues. In germline, CDR1 is ENHRY, CDR2 SYGVKD. V lost 0 bases and J lost 5; bases outside the gene matches: 7. CDR3 amino acids: CAISESSSGMNNEQFF. For the CDR3, the DNA is TGTGCCATCAGTGAGTCGAGCAGCGGGATGAACAATGAGCAGTTCTTC.

This clonotype was observed a handful of times. DNA of the CDR3: TGTGCCAGCAGCCAGGGTCTAGTAAAACGCAATGAGCAGTTCTTC. Residues: CASSQGLVKRNEQFF. The J gene is TRBJ2-1, the V gene TRBV14; no firm D call. V shed 3 bases and J shed 6 bases, with 15 bases lying between them. This CDR3 region has 15 residues. The germline gives CDR1 SGHDN, CDR2 FVKESK.

This chain's CDR3 is CASSYPQAEAFF. CDR3 in DNA: TGTGCCAGCAGTTACCCACAAGCTGAAGCTTTCTTT. The chain uses TRBV6-6 and TRBJ1-1; D is unresolved. The CDR3 length is 12 residues. V lost 2 bases and J lost 6, with 7 bases in between. Germline V CDR1 and CDR2: MNHNY, SVGAGI (reference sequence).

The rearrangement uses TRBV14 and TRBJ2-2; TRBD2 matches 10 bases. V gave up 4 bases and J gave up 1 base; unmatched junction bases: 3. Germline CDR1 is SGHDN and CDR2 is FVKESK. This CDR3 has 16 residues. The CDR3 nucleotides are TGTGCCAGCAGCCCAAAGCGGGGGGGGAACACCGGGGAGCTGTTTTTT. Its protein product is CASSPKRGGNTGELFF.

The rearrangement links TRBV5-4 to TRBJ2-7, with D unresolved. Between the trimmed V and J ends, which lost 10 bases and 1 base, there was a span of 15 bases. Germline V gene data show CDR1 as SGHNT and CDR2 as YYREEE (reference sequence). CDR3 size: 13 residues. The CDR3 reads CAGLTYQSYEQYF. The CDR3 DNA reads TGTGCCGGCCTCACTTACCAGTCCTACGAGCAGTACTTC. Using reference TRBV5-4 and TRBJ2-7 for the parts outside the CDR3, the full variable domain is ETGVTQSPTHLIKTRGQQVTLRCSSQSGHNTVSWYQQALGQGPQFIFQYYREEENGRGNFPPRFSGLQFPNYSSELNVNALELDDSALYLCAGLTYQSYEQYFGPGTRLTVT.

J is TRBJ2-1 and V is TRBV11-2, with TRBD2 matching 13 bases. This CDR3 is 20 amino acids long. The ends lost 5 bases at V and 0 bases at J; junction bases unmatched: 13. CDR1 and CDR2 from the germline V gene are SGHAT and FQNNGV. The CDR3 DNA follows: TGTGCCAGCAGCACTTTTCTGACTAGCGGGGGGAACAGCTCCTACAATGAGCAGTTCTTC. Amino acid sequence: CASSTFLTSGGNSSYNEQFF.

This clonotype showed up just a few times. The CDR3: CASSQDGGGAFGTDTQYF. CDR3 nucleotides: TGTGCCAGCAGCCAAGATGGGGGAGGGGCATTTGGCACAGATACGCAGTATTTT. This chain connects TRBV4-2 to TRBJ2-3, with 7 bases fitting TRBD2. V shed 0 bases, J shed 1 base, and the junction held 10 bases outside the gene matches. This CDR3 spans 18 amino acids. The germline gives CDR1 LGHNA, CDR2 YNFKEQ.

At least ten counts were recorded for this clonotype. The chain employs TRBV29-1 and TRBJ1-1; D gene uncertain. Looked up from germline, CDR1 is SQVTM and CDR2 is ANQGSEA. V was pared by 5 bases and J by 0 bases, with 13 bases between. There are 14 residues in the CDR3. The CDR3 here is CSVSYGRMNTEAFF. The DNA of the CDR3 is TGCAGCGTTAGCTACGGAAGGATGAACACTGAAGCTTTCTTT. The full variable domain, with the rest looked up from reference TRBV29-1 and TRBJ1-1, is SAVISQKPSRDICQRGTSLTIQCQVDSQVTMMFWYRQQPGQSLTLIATANQGSEATYESGFVIDKFPISRPNLTFSTLTVSNMSPEDSSIYLCSVSYGRMNTEAFFGQGTRLTVV.

The chain joins TRBV24-1 to TRBJ2-1; 9 positions agree with TRBD1. CDR1 is KGHDR and CDR2 is SFDVKD in the germline V gene. This CDR3 spans 16 amino acids. The V segment lost 3 bases and the J segment 7 bases; nucleotides outside the gene matches: 9. The DNA for the CDR3 is TGTGCCACCAGTGATCCCGGGACAGGGTTAAATAATGAGCAGTTCTTC. As protein: CATSDPGTGLNNEQFF.

This clonotype was observed at least ten times. The V gene is TRBV5-1, the J gene TRBJ2-2; D not certain. V shed 6 bases and J shed 1 base, with 7 bases lying between them. Germline V gene sequence: CDR1 SGHRS, CDR2 YFSETQ. The CDR3 has 13 amino acids. The CDR3 here is CASNLENTGELFF. Here the CDR3 DNA reads TGCGCCAGCAATTTAGAGAACACCGGGGAGCTGTTTTTT.

This chain joins TRBV3-1 and TRBJ2-3, with 12 bases fitting TRBD2. With 6 bases clipped from V and 2 bases from J, the junction kept 9 bases outside the gene matches. CDR3 length equals 17 residues. Germline V gene lookup returns CDR1 LGHDT and CDR2 YNNKEL (reference sequence). In DNA form, the CDR3 reads TGTGCCAGCAGGAGATGGACTAGCGGGACCAACACAGATACGCAGTATTTT. Protein: CASRRWTSGTNTDTQYF.

This chain connects TRBV7-6 to TRBJ2-5; 8 nucleotides line up with TRBD2. The CDR3 has 16 amino acids. The J segment lost 5 bases and the V segment lost 1 base, leaving 9 bases of the junction unmatched. Germline values: CDR1 SGHVS, CDR2 FNYEAQ. The CDR3 DNA sequence: TGTGCCAGCAGCTTAGATGTCGGGAGGGCGACGGAGACCCAGTACTTC. It is translated as CASSLDVGRATETQYF.

The genes are TRBV6-1 and TRBJ1-6; TRBD1 might be the D (5 bases). Germline CDR1 is MNHNS and CDR2 is SASEGT. The CDR3 sequence is 15 residues long. Trimming cost V 5 bases and J 7 bases, with 15 bases left between them. In DNA, the CDR3 is TGTGCCAGCAGTCGAAGCGGGGGGATGAATTCACCCCTCCACTTT. Translation gives CASSRSGGMNSPLHF.

This clonotype was counted a few times. V and J are TRBV7-8 and TRBJ1-1, with TRBD1 as a possible D gene (6 bases). V shed 6 bases and J shed 13 bases, with 15 bases lying between them. The CDR3 covers 11 residues. Germline V CDR1 and CDR2: SGHVS, FQNEAQ. CDR3 DNA sequence: TGTGCCAGCAGTATCAACAGGGCGGTTTTCTTT. This gives the protein CASSINRAVFF.

This clonotype appeared many times. V usage is TRBV20-1 and J usage is TRBJ2-1; a possible D gene is TRBD2 (6 bases). In germline, CDR1 is DFQATT, CDR2 SNEGSKA (reference sequence). Trimming left V 0 bases short and J 8 bases short, with 26 bases between. This CDR3 is built from 18 residues. The CDR3 nucleotides are TGCAGTGCTAGAGATTATAAGGGACTCCCGGGCATGGTCTATGAGCAGTTCTTC. This codes for CSARDYKGLPGMVYEQFF.

The V gene is TRBV2, the J gene TRBJ2-5; 8 positions match TRBD1. The CDR3 is 14 amino acids. V was pared by 10 bases and J by 5 bases, with 12 bases of the junction left unmatched. The germline V gene has CDR1 SNHLY and CDR2 FYNNEI. The CDR3 nucleotides are TGTGCCATTCTAATTGGACAGGGTGGTGAGACCCAGTACTTC. Amino acids: CAILIGQGGETQYF.

The rearrangement joins TRBV24-1 to TRBJ2-2; tentatively, D is TRBD1 or TRBD2 (6 bases each). Trimming stripped 3 bases from V and 3 bases from J, with 16 bases between. Per germline, CDR1 KGHDR and CDR2 SFDVKD. The CDR3 covers 17 residues. The CDR3 DNA reads TGTGCCACCAGTGATCAGAAAGGGGGAGGACACACCGGGGAGCTGTTTTTT. It encodes CATSDQKGGGHTGELFF.

A few counts support this clonotype. The gene calls are TRBV5-4 and TRBJ2-4, with D possibly being TRBD1 (6 bases). The V end lost 0 bases, the J end lost 4 bases, and 14 bases lay between the germline ends. Germline V gives CDR1 SGHNT, CDR2 YYREEE (reference sequence). The CDR3 is 16 residues long. The CDR3 is CASSLAQGREKNIQYF. The CDR3 DNA sequence: TGTGCCAGCAGCTTGGCCCAGGGGCGAGAGAAAAACATTCAGTACTTC.

This clonotype has more than one count but fewer than ten. This chain connects TRBV28 to TRBJ2-7; 7 bases line up with TRBD1. The CDR3 spans 15 residues. Germline CDR1 and CDR2: MDHEN and SYDVKM. Trimming removed 5 bases from V and 7 bases from J; junction bases left unmatched: 14. Written as DNA, the CDR3 is TGTGCCAGCAGTCCACCTATAGACAGGGCTGGAGAGCAGTACTTC. It encodes CASSPPIDRAGEQYF.

At least ten counts were recorded for this clonotype. The chain links TRBV6-1 to TRBJ2-1, with 8 bases matching TRBD2. Germline trimming cut 6 bases from V and 1 base from J; bases unmatched to any gene: 8. This CDR3 comprises 16 residues. Germline CDR1 is MNHNS and CDR2 is SASEGT. Written as DNA, the CDR3 is TGTGCCAGCAGCCCCACTAGCGGCCCTTCCTACAATGAGCAGTTCTTC. This sequence encodes CASSPTSGPSYNEQFF.

On this clonotype itself: A read error is possible here, since a much larger clone lies one base away. The CDR3 carries no conserved terminal phenylalanine or tryptophan, so it likely arises from a read error. The chain employs TRBV7-9 and TRBJ2-5; D unclear. Germline CDR1 reads SEHNR; CDR2 reads FQNEAQ (reference sequence). The CDR3 covers 13 residues. V was cut by 5 bases and J by 1 base, with 8 bases left in between. The CDR3 spells CASSPASQETQYC. CDR3 bases: TGTGCCAGCAGCCCCGCCAGCCAAGAGACCCAGTACTGC.